The 11 T cell receptor beta chains given below trace back to one sample, sequenced in a study of Graves' ophthalmopathy and Graves' hyperthyroidism. Amplified material comprised TCR beta CDR3 regions derived from RNA transcripts. Investigators did first-round RT-PCR with HTBI primers, then second-round multiplex PCR. TCRdb re-derived calls from the multiplex PCR reads in MiXCR, one entry per CDR3 protein. The sample gives over a million distinct CDR3 sequences, about 36% of which show up once; approximately 10% is in the top ten. Sequenced: peripheral blood or thyroid tissue (not recorded which). The receptor source for this set is an adult man with Graves' hyperthyroidism.

This clonotype was observed a few times. The chain recombines TRBV19 with TRBJ1-1; TRBD1 matches 10 bases. Germline V gene sequence: CDR1 LNHDA, CDR2 SQIVND (reference sequence). This CDR3 is built from 15 residues. Losses at the gene ends were 5 bases for V and 10 bases for J; bases not matched to a gene: 13. DNA of the CDR3: TGTGCCAGTAGTCTTCAGGGACAGGGGTTGATCAGAGCTTTCTTT. Its translation is CASSLQGQGLIRAFF.

V gene TRBV7-6 combines with J gene TRBJ1-2, with D perhaps TRBD1 (6 bases). The V gene lost 3 bases and the J gene lost 7 bases, with 12 bases spanning the gap. This CDR3 region has 13 residues. CDR1 is SGHVS, CDR2 FNYEAQ, per germline. CDR3 sequence: CASSLGRGPGYTF. The CDR3 DNA follows: TGTGCCAGCAGCTTGGGCAGGGGTCCTGGCTACACCTTC.

J is TRBJ2-5 and V is TRBV7-2, with D perhaps being TRBD1 or TRBD2 (7 bases each). This CDR3 is built from 17 residues. The germline V and J ends were trimmed by 6 bases and 4 bases, with 24 bases remaining between them. Germline values: CDR1 SGHTA, CDR2 FQGNSA. The CDR3 region has the DNA TGTGCCAGCAGACCAACCTCCCCCGCAGGGGGGGGAGAGACCCAGTACTTC. It yields the protein CASRPTSPAGGGETQYF. The full variable domain, its missing parts supplied by reference TRBV7-2 and TRBJ2-5, is GAGVSQSPSNKVTEKGKDVELRCDPISGHTALYWYRQSLGQGLEFLIYFQGNSAPDKSGLPSDRFSAERTGGSVSTLTIQRTQQEDSAVYLCASRPTSPAGGGETQYFGPGTRLLVL.

This clonotype has at least ten counts. This chain connects TRBV7-2 to TRBJ2-7, with 7 bases aligning to TRBD2. V dropped 4 bases and J dropped 4; count of bases not matched to a gene: 13. Looked up from germline, CDR1 is SGHTA and CDR2 is FQGNSA. There are 16 residues in the CDR3. The DNA for the CDR3 is TGTGCCAGCAGCTCCCGAACCCGACTAGCAGGTTACGAGCAGTACTTC. Protein product: CASSSRTRLAGYEQYF.

In its sample, this clonotype was seen many times. The gene calls are TRBV7-3 and TRBJ1-1; D is undetermined. Germline V lookup: CDR1 SGHTA, CDR2 FQGTGA. V was trimmed by 0 bases and J by 1 base, leaving 15 bases between them. The CDR3 totals 17 residues. The chain's CDR3 is CASSLTALAGRNTEAFF. The CDR3 DNA sequence: TGTGCCAGCAGCTTAACCGCCTTGGCGGGCCGGAACACTGAAGCTTTCTTT.

This clonotype was seen many times. The chain employs TRBV24-1 and TRBJ2-7; D may be TRBD1 (5 bases). From germline, CDR1 is KGHDR and CDR2 SFDVKD. V gave up 3 bases and J gave up 6 bases, with 14 bases separating them. CDR3 length equals 14 residues. The CDR3 here is CATSDPTVGVEQYF. CDR3 DNA sequence: TGTGCCACCAGTGATCCGACCGTAGGGGTCGAGCAGTACTTC.

In its sample, this clonotype was seen many times. The J gene is TRBJ1-6, the V gene TRBV7-8; D is uncertain. V lost 4 bases to trimming and J lost 10 bases, with 11 bases between them. The CDR3 is 13 amino acids. CDR1 and CDR2 from the germline V gene are SGHVS and FQNEAQ. The CDR3 reads CASSSNTGSPLHF. CDR3 sequence (DNA): TGTGCCAGCAGCTCAAACACGGGGTCACCCCTCCACTTT.

This chain joins TRBV6-5 and TRBJ1-2; D remains ambiguous. V lost 10 bases to trimming and J lost 2 bases, with 14 bases between them. The germline CDR1 and CDR2 sequences are MNHEY and SVGAGI. The CDR3 runs 13 residues. Here the CDR3 DNA reads TGTGCCACCAAAGGTGGTTGGAACTATGGCTACACCTTC. Residues: CATKGGWNYGYTF.

There are a few counts of this clonotype. A much larger clone is a single base away; this may be a read error. V and J are TRBV6-6 and TRBJ1-2; 7 bases agree with TRBD1. Losses at the gene ends were 6 bases for V and 4 bases for J; bases not matched to a gene: 5. This CDR3 contains 13 residues. Germline V gives CDR1 MNHNY, CDR2 SVGAGI (reference sequence). The CDR3: CASSISGGYGYTF. CDR3 nucleotides: TGTGCCAGCAGCATATCAGGGGGCTATGGCTACACCTTC.

The chain links TRBV29-1 to TRBJ2-5, with D hard to call. This CDR3 is 12 amino acids long. CDR1 is SQVTM and CDR2 is ANQGSEA in the germline V gene. V lost 7 bases and J lost 0, with 9 bases in between. The CDR3 is CSATLYQETQYF. The CDR3 DNA follows: TGCAGCGCTACTCTGTACCAAGAGACCCAGTACTTC.

This clonotype was picked up many times. The rearrangement links TRBV24-1 to TRBJ2-5; D not resolved. Germline-derived CDR1 and CDR2 are KGHDR and SFDVKD. The CDR3 spans 15 residues. V was shortened by 0 bases and J by 0 bases, with 7 bases between the two germline ends. The CDR3 bases are TGTGCCACCAGTGATTTGAGCCGAAACCAAGAGACCCAGTACTTC. Encoded protein: CATSDLSRNQETQYF.